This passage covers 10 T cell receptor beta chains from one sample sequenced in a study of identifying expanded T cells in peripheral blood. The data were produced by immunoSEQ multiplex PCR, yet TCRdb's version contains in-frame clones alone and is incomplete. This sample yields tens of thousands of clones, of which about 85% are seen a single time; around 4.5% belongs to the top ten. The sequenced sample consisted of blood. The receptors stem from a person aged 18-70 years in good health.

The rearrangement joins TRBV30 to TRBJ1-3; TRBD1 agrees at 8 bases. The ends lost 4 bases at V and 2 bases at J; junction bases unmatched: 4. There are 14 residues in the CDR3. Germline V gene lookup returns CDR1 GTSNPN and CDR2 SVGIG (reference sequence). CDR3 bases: TGTGCCTGGAAAAGGACAGGGACTGGAAACACCATATATTTT. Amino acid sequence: CAWKRTGTGNTIYF.

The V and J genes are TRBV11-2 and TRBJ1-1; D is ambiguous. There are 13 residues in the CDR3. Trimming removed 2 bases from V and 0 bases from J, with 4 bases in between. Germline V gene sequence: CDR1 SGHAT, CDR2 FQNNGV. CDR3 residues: CASSLRLNTEAFF. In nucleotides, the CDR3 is TGTGCCAGCAGCTTAAGACTGAACACTGAAGCTTTCTTT.

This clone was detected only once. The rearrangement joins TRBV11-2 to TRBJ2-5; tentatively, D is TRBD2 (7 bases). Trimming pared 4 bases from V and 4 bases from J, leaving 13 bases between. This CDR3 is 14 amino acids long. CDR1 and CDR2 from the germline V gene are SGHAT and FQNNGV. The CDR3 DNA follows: TGTGCCAGCAGCTCCATTAGGGGGGGAGAGACCCAGTACTTC. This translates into CASSSIRGGETQYF.

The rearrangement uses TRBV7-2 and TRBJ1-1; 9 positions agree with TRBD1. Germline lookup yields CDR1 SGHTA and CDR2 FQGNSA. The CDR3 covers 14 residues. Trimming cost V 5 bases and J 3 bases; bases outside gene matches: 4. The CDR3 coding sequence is TGTGCCAGCAGCACGGGACAGGGTCACACTGAAGCTTTCTTT. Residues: CASSTGQGHTEAFF.

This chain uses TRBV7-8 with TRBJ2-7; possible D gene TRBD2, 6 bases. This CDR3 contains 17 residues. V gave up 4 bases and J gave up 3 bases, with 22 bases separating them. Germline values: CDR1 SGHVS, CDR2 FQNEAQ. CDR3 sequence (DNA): TGTGCCAGCAGCTCCAGATCGCACACTTGGGGACTCTACGAGCAGTACTTC. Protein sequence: CASSSRSHTWGLYEQYF. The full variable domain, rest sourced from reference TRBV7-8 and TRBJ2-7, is GAGVSQSPRYKVAKRGQDVALRCDPISGHVSLFWYQQALGQGPEFLTYFQNEAQLDKSGLPSDRFFAERPEGSVSTLKIQRTQQEDSAVYLCASSSRSHTWGLYEQYFGPGTRLTVT.

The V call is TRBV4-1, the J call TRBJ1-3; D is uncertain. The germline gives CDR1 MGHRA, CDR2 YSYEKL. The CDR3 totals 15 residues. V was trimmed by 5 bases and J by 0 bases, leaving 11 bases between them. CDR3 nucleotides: TGCGCCAGCAGCGGCAGCGGGAACTCTGGAAACACCATATATTTT. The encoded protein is CASSGSGNSGNTIYF.

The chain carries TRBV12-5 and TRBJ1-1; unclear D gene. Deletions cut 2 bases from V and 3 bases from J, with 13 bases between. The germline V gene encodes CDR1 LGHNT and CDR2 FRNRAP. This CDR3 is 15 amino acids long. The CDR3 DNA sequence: TGTGCTAGTGGTTTGTACCCAAACTCGGACACTGAAGCTTTCTTT. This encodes CASGLYPNSDTEAFF. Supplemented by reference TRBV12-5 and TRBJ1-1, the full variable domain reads DARVTQTPRHKVTEMGQEVTMRCQPILGHNTVFWYRQTMMQGLELLAYFRNRAPLDDSGMPKDRFSAEMPDATLATLKIQPSEPRDSAVYFCASGLYPNSDTEAFFGQGTRLTVV.

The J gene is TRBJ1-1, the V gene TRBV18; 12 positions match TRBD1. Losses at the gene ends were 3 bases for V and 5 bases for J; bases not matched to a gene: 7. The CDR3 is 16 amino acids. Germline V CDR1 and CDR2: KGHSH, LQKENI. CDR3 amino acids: CASSPTGQGARTEAFF. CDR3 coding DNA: TGTGCCAGCTCACCCACGGGACAGGGGGCGCGGACTGAAGCTTTCTTT.

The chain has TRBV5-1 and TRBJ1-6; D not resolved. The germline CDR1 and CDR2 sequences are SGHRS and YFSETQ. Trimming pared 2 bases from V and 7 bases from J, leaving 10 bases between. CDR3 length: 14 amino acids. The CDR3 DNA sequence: TGCGCCAGCAGCTTTCTACAAACAAATTCACCCCTCCACTTT. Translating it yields CASSFLQTNSPLHF.

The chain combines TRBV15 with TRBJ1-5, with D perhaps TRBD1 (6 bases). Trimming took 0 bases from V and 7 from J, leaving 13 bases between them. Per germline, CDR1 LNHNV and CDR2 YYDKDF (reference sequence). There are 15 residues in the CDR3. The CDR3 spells CATSRDRQGWQPQHF. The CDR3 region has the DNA TGTGCCACCAGCAGAGATAGGCAGGGGTGGCAGCCCCAGCATTTT.